The T cell receptor (beta chain) under discussion was sequenced for a study of technical replicates of blood from several donors. Clones were read by immunoSEQ multiplex PCR, and TCRdb kept only the in-frame ones, dropping some. The sample includes 60,000 or so clones, about 83% of them seen just once. This CDR3 comprises 14 residues. Unmatched junction bases numbered 8, after V lost 6 bases and J lost 6 bases. Germline V lookup: CDR1 SNHLY, CDR2 FYNNEI. Sequencing was performed on PBMCs. The TCR originated in a human donor in good health. Some clones in this sample may be carry-over from other donors' samples. The genes are TRBV2 and TRBJ1-1, with 9 bases fitting TRBD1. The CDR3 bases are TGTGCCAGCAGACCTCCGGGACAGGGACCTGAAGCTTTCTTT. It codes for CASRPPGQGPEAFF.